Below, one TCR beta chain is given with its context. Antigen unknown. The germline V gene has CDR1 SGDLS and CDR2 YYNGEE. The CDR3 spans 14 residues. V was shortened by 1 base and J by 9 bases, with 16 bases between the two germline ends. The data originate from a study of T cells in Graves' hyperthyroidism and ophthalmopathy. Study results and caveats: Most clonotypes expanded in the thyroid (above 0.001) were also present in blood.

There were TCR beta CDR3 regions amplified from RNA transcripts. HTBI primers were the set used in a first-round RT-PCR of the TCR CDR3. Via MiXCR, TCRdb re-called the multiplex PCR reads, giving one row per CDR3 protein. This table has about 250,000 distinct CDR3 sequences, around 22% appearing once. A patient was excluded if there was uncontrolled infection, other autoimmune disease, pregnancy or lactation. Clinical symptoms, serum thyroxine, TRAb, thyroid ultrasound and orbital computed tomography established diagnosis. PBMCs were obtained from over 8.5 ml fresh peripheral blood. The sequenced sample was blood. This TCR came from a man aged 25 to 40 with Graves' ophthalmopathy. The chain carries TRBV9 and TRBJ2-5; the D gene is possibly TRBD2 (6 bases). In nucleotides, the CDR3 is TGTGCCAGCAGCGTACGAGGGGTTGGGGAGGCCCAGTACTTC. Encoded protein: CASSVRGVGEAQYF.